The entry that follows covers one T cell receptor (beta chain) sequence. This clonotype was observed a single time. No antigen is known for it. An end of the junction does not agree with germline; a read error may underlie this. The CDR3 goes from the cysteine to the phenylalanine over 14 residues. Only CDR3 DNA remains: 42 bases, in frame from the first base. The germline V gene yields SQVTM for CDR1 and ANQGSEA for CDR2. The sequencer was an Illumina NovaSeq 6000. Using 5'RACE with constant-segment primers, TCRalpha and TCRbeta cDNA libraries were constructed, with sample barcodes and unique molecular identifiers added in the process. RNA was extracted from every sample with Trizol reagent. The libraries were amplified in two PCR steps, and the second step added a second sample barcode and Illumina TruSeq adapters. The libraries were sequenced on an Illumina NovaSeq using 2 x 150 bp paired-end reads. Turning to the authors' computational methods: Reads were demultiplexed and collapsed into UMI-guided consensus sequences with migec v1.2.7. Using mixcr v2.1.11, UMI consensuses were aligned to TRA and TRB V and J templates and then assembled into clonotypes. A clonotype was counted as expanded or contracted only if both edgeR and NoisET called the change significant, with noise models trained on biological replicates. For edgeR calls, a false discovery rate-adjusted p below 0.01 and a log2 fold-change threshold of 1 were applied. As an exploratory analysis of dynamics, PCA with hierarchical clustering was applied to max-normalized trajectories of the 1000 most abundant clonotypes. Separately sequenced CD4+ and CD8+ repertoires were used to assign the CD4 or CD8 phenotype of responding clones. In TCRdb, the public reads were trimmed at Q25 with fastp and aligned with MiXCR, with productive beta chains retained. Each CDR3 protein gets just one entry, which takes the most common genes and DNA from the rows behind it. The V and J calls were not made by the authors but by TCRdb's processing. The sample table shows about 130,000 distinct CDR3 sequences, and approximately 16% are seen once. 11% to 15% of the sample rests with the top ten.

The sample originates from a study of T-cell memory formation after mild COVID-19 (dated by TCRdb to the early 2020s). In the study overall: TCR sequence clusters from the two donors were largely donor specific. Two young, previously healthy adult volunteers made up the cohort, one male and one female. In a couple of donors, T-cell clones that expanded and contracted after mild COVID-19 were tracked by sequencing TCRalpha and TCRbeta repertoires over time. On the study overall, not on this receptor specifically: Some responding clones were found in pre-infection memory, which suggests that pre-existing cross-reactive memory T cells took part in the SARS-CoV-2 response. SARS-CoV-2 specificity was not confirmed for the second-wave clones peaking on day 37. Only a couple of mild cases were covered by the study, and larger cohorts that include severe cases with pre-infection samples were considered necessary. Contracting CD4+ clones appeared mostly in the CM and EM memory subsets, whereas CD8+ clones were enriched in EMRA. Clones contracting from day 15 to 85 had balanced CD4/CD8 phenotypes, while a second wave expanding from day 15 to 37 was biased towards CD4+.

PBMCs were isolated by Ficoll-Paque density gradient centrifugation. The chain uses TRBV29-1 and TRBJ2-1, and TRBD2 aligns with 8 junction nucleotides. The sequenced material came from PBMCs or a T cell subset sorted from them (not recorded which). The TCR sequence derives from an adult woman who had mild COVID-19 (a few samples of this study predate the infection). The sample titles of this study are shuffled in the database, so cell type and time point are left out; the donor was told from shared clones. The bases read TGCAGAGTTGAGCGGGGGAGGACCTACAATGAGCAGTTCTTC. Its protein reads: CRVERGRTYNEQFF.